The sequence of this TCR beta chain was determined in a study of CXCR3-negative and CXCR3-positive naive CD8 T cells. Study observations and caveats: CXCR3-positive naive cells had TRB CDR3s that were more hydrophobic than CXCR3-negative naive cells had.

The TRB libraries of cDNA were built by UMI-labeled 5' RACE. TCRdb reworked the 5' RACE reads into one entry per CDR3 protein, no DNA. Its clone listing holds under 150,000 distinct CDR3 sequences. The germline V gene has CDR1 DFQATT and CDR2 SNEGSKA (reference sequence). This CDR3 contains 13 residues. Notes on this clonotype: Its antigen is not known.

The chain uses TRBV20-1 and TRBJ1-1; TCRdb names TRBD1, which stays unverified in the absence of DNA. Sequencing was performed on naive CXCR3+ CD8+ T cells from blood. Subset in this sample: CD45RO-CCR7+CD27+CD95- naive CD8+ T cells expressing CXCR3 (TNR3+). This receptor was taken from a human donor in good health. Some clones in this sample may be carry-over from other donors' samples. The CDR3: CSAGDRANTEAFF.